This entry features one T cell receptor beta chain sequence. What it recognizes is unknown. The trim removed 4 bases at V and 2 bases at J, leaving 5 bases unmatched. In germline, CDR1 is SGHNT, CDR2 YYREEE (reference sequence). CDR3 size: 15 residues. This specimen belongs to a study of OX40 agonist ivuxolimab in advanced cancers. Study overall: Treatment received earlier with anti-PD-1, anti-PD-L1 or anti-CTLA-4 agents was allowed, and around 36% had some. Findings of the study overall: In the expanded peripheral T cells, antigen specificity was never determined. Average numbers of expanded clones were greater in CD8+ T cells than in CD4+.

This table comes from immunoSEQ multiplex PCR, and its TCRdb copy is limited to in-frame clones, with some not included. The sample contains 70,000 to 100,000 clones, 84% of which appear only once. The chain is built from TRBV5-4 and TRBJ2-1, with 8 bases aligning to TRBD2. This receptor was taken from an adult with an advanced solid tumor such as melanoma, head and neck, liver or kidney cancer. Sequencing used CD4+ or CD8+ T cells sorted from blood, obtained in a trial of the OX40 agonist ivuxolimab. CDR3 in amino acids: CASSPRGAAYNEQFF. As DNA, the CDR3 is TGTGCCAGCAGCCCGCGGGGGGCAGCCTACAATGAGCAGTTCTTC.